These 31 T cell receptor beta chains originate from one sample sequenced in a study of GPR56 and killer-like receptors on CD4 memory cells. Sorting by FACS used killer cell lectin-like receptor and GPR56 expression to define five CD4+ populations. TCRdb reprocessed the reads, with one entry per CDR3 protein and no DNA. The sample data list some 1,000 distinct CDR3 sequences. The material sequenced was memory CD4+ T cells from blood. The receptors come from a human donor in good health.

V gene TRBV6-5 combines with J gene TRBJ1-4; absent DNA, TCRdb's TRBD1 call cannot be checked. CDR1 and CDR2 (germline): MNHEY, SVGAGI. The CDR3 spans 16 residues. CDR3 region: CASRRRQGAANEKLFF.

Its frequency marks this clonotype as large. The CDR3 spells CASSIGGVSYNEQFF. This rearrangement joins TRBV19 to TRBJ2-1; checking the TCRdb D call of TRBD1 is not possible without DNA. This CDR3 has 15 residues. CDR1 and CDR2 from the germline V gene are LNHDA and SQIVND (reference sequence). Full variable domain (rest looked up from reference TRBV19 and TRBJ2-1): DGGITQSPKYLFRKEGQNVTLSCEQNLNHDAMYWYRQDPGQGLRLIYYSQIVNDFQKGDIAEGYSVSREKKESFPLTVTSAQKNPTAFYLCASSIGGVSYNEQFFGPGTRLTVL.

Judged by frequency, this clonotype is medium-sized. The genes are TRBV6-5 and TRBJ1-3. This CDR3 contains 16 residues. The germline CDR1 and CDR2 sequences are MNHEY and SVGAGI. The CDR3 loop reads CASSYSRASSGNTIYF.

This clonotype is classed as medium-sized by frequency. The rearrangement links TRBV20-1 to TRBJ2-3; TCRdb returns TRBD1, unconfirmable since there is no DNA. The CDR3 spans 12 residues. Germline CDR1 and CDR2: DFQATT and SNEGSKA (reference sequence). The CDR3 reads CSAREGAGGPYF.

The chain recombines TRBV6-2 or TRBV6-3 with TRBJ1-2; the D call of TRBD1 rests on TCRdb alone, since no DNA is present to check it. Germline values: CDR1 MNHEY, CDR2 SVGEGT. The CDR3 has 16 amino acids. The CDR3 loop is CASSYSTGGEGYGYTF.

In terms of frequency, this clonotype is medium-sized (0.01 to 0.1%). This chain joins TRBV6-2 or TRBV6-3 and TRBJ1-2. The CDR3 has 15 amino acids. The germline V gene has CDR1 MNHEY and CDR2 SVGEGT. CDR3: CASSYSRDYGYGYTF.

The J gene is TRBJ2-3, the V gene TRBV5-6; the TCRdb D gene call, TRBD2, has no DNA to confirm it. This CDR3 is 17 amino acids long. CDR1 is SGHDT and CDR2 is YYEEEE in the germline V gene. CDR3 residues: CASSRGTSVLRADTQYF. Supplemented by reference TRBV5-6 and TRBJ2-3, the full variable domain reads DAGVTQSPTHLIKTRGQQVTLRCSPKSGHDTVSWYQQALGQGPQFIFQYYEEEERQRGNFPDRFSGHQFPNYSSELNVNALLLGDSALYLCASSRGTSVLRADTQYFGPGTRLTVL.

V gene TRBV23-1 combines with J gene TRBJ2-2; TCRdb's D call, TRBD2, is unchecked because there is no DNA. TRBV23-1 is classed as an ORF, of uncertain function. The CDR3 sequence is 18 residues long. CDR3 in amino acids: CARSRNVAGGPGVGEMFF.

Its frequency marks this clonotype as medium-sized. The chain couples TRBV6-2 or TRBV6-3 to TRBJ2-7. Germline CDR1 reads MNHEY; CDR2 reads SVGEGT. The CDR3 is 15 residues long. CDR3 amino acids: CASSYSDTYRYEQYF.

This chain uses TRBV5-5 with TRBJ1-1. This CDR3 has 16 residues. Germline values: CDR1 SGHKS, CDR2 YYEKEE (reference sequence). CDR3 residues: CASSFRAENWYTEAFF.

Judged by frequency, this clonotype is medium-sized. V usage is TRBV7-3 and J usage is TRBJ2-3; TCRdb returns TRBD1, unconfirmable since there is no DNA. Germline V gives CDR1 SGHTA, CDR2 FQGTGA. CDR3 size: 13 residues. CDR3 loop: CASSLRERDTQYF.

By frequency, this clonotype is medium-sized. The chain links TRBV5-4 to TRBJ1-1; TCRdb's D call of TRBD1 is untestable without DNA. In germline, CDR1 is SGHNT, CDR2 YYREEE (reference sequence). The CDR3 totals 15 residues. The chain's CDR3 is CASSKPGQINTEAFF.

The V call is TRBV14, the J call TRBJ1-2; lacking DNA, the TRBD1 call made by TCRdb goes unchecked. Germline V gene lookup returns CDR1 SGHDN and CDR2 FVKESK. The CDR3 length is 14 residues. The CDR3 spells CASSQLRTGFGYTF. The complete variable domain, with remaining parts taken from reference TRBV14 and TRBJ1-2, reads EAGVTQFPSHSVIEKGQTVTLRCDPISGHDNLYWYRRVMGKEIKFLLHFVKESKQDESGMPNNRFLAERTGGTYSTLKVQPAELEDSGVYFCASSQLRTGFGYTFGSGTRLTVV.

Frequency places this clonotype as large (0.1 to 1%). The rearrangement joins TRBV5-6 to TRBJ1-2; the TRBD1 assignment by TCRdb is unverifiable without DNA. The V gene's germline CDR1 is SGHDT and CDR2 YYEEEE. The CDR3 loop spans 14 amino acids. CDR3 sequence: CASSLGGGDYGYTF.

CDR3 protein: CASSMGGRTGRNEKLFF. The chain couples TRBV12-3 or TRBV12-4 to TRBJ1-4. CDR3 length equals 17 residues.

The CDR3 protein is CASSEGGTDTQYF. This chain links TRBV10-2 with TRBJ2-3. CDR3 length: 13 amino acids. Germline values: CDR1 WSHSY, CDR2 SAAADI.

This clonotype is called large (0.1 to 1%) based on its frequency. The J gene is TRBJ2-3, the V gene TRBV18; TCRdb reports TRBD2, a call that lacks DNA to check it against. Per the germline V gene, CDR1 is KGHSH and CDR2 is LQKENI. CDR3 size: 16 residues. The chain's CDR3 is CASSPRRGRMTDTQYF.

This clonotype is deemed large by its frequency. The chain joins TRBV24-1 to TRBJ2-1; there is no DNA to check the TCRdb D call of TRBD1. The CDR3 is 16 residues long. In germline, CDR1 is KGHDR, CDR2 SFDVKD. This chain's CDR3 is CATSEEGQDDPKEQFF.

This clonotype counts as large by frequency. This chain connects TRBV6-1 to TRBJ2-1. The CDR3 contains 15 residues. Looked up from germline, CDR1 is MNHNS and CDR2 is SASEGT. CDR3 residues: CASSEADRHYNEQFF.

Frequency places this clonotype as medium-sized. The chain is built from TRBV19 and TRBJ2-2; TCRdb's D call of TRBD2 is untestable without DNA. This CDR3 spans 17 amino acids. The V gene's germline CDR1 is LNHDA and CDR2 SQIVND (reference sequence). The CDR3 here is CASSIGLAGGPAGELFF.

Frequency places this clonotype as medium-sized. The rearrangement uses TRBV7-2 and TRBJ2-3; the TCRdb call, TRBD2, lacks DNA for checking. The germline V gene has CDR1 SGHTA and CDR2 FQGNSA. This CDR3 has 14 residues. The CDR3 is CASTRDSGTDTQYF.

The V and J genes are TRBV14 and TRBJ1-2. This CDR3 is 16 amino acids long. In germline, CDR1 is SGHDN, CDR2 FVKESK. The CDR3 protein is CASSQVGSGEGVGYTF.

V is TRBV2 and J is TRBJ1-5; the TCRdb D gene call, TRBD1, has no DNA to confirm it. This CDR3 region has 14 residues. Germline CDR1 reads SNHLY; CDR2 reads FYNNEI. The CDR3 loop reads CASRGDSSNQPQHF.

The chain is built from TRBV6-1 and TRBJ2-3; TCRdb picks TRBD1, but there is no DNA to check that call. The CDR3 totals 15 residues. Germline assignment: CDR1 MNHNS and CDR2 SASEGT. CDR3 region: CASSLAGGHGDTQYF.

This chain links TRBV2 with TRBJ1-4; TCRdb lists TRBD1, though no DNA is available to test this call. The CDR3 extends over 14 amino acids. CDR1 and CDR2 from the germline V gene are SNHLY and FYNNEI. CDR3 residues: CASGTGVRGEKLFF.

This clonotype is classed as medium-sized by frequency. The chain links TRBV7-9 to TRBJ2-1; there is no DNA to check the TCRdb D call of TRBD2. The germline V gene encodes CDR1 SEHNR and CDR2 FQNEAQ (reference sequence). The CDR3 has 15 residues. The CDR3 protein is CASSFLTSGDNEQFF.

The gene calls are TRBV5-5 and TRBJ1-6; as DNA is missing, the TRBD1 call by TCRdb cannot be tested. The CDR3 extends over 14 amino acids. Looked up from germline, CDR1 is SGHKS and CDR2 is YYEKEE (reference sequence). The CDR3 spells CASSLVQGNSPLHF.

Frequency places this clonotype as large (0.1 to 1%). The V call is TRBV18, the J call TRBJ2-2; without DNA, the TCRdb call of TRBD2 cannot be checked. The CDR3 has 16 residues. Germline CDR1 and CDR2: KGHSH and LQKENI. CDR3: CASSPGTSGNTGELFF.

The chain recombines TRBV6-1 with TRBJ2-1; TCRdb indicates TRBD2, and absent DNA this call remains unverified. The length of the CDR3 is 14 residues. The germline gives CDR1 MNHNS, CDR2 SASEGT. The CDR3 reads CASSELAGGREQFF.

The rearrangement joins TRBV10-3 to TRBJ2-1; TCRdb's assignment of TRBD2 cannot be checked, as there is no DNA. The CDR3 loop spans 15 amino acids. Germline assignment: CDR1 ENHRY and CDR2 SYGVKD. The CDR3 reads CAISDLAGGPYEQFF.

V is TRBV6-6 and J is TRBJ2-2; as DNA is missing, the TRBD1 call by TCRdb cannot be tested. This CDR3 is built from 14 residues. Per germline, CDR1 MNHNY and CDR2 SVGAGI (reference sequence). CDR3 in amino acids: CASSWGQGAGELFF.